The 3 T cell receptor beta chains given below trace back to one sample, sequenced in a study of cytomegalovirus exposure and HLA in healthy donors. Primers: 60 Vbeta forward and 13 Jbeta reverse. The table came from immunoSEQ multiplex PCR; TCRdb's copy has only in-frame clones and leaves some out. The data show about 160,000 clones, with about 75% seen just once and approximately 0.89% held by the top ten. The sample consisted of PBMCs. The receptors come from a woman aged 45-60 years in good health and CMV-seropositive.

This chain links TRBV29-1 with TRBJ2-5; no reliable D call. The CDR3 spans 16 residues. Trimming shortened V by 4 bases and J by 1 base, and 19 bases separated the two germline ends. CDR1 is SQVTM, CDR2 ANQGSEA, per germline. CDR3 DNA sequence: TGCAGCGTTGTCCTCTATAGACACCTACTCCAAGAGACCCAGTACTTC. Its protein is CSVVLYRHLLQETQYF.

The chain employs TRBV7-2 and TRBJ2-7; 7 nucleotides line up with TRBD1. V was pared by 2 bases and J by 5 bases, with 9 bases of the junction left unmatched. Germline V gene data show CDR1 as SGHTA and CDR2 as FQGNSA. The CDR3 is made up of 15 amino acids. CDR3 protein: CASSLNTGAGNEQYF. As DNA, the CDR3 is TGTGCCAGCAGCTTAAACACAGGGGCAGGGAACGAGCAGTACTTC.

This rearrangement joins TRBV29-1 to TRBJ1-2; 9 positions match TRBD1. The CDR3 runs to 12 residues. From germline, CDR1 is SQVTM and CDR2 ANQGSEA. V gave up 5 bases and J gave up 8 bases; unmatched junction bases: 6. CDR3 DNA sequence: TGCAGCGTTACACAGGGGGCGCGCGGCTACACCTTC. It codes for CSVTQGARGYTF. Variable domain in full (rest from reference TRBV29-1 and TRBJ1-2): SAVISQKPSRDICQRGTSLTIQCQVDSQVTMMFWYRQQPGQSLTLIATANQGSEATYESGFVIDKFPISRPNLTFSTLTVSNMSPEDSSIYLCSVTQGARGYTFGSGTRLTVV.